The 17 T cell receptor beta chains below were found in one sample sequenced in a study of T-cell reconstitution after alpha-beta-depleted transplantation in children. Unique molecular identifiers were built into the TCRbeta library. Using its own MiXCR run on the PCR reads, TCRdb lists one record per CDR3 protein. The sample holds almost 400,000 distinct CDR3 sequences, 20% seen once. The input for sequencing was PBMCs from the stem cell graft donor, taken from the stem cell graft. The receptor source for this set is a human donor who donated a stem cell graft to a child with acute myeloid leukemia.

This clonotype was seen a handful of times. CDR3 protein: CASSQVGKSNTGELFF. The CDR3 region has the DNA TGCGCCAGCAGCCAAGTCGGGAAGTCGAACACCGGGGAGCTGTTTTTT. This chain uses TRBV4-3 with TRBJ2-2; TRBD2 is a possible D gene (5 bases). Germline CDR1 reads LGHNA; CDR2 reads YSLEER. The CDR3 has 16 amino acids. V shed 1 base and J shed 0 bases, with 9 bases lying between them.

The J gene is TRBJ2-3, the V gene TRBV11-2, with a weak D call TRBD2 (5 bases). The CDR3 runs 16 residues. Trimming removed 4 bases at V and 0 bases at J, with 14 bases between. The germline V gene encodes CDR1 SGHAT and CDR2 FQNNGV. CDR3 sequence: CASSSGLTRSTDTQYF. CDR3 DNA: TGTGCCAGCAGCTCGGGTCTCACTAGGAGCACAGATACGCAGTATTTT.

This clonotype has a count of ten or more. The CDR3, as DNA: TGCAGCGTGGTGTCCCATGAGCAGTTCTTC. The encoded protein is CSVVSHEQFF. This rearrangement joins TRBV29-1 to TRBJ2-1, with D unclear. Deletions cut 6 bases from V and 8 bases from J, with 8 bases between. Per the germline V gene, CDR1 is SQVTM and CDR2 is ANQGSEA. This CDR3 is built from 10 residues.

V is TRBV28 and J is TRBJ2-1; D is uncertain. Deletions cut 2 bases from V and 2 bases from J, with 10 bases between. The CDR3 length is 15 residues. The germline V gene encodes CDR1 MDHEN and CDR2 SYDVKM. CDR3 bases: TGTGCCAGCAGTTTAACCGGAGCTACCTACAATGAGCAGTTCTTC. Translated: CASSLTGATYNEQFF.

The chain carries TRBV5-1 and TRBJ1-3, with D maybe TRBD1 (5 bases). Germline CDR1 SGHRS, CDR2 YFSETQ. The CDR3 is made up of 14 amino acids. Trimming removed 4 bases from V and 2 bases from J, with 10 bases in between. The CDR3 DNA follows: TGCGCCAGCAGCCCTTCGGGGGCTGGAAACACCATATATTTT. Protein: CASSPSGAGNTIYF.

This clonotype was seen more than once but under ten times. The rearrangement joins TRBV6-2 or TRBV6-3 to TRBJ2-7; D ambiguous. The V gene's germline CDR1 is MNHEY and CDR2 SVGEGT. V gave up 5 bases and J gave up 0 bases, with 11 bases separating them. This CDR3 contains 14 residues. CDR3 amino acids: CASSTPGLSYEQYF. CDR3 bases: TGTGCCAGCAGTACTCCGGGCCTCTCCTACGAGCAGTACTTC.

V gene TRBV6-2 or TRBV6-3 combines with J gene TRBJ2-1; 13 nucleotides line up with TRBD2. The CDR3 runs 17 residues. The V and J ends lost 6 bases and 0 bases, in that order; junction bases with no gene match: 5. Germline V gives CDR1 MNHEY, CDR2 SVGEGT. CDR3 sequence: CASSGTSGASSYNEQFF. As DNA, the CDR3 is TGTGCCAGCAGCGGGACTAGCGGGGCGAGCTCCTACAATGAGCAGTTCTTC.

The chain is built from TRBV7-9 and TRBJ2-1; D gene unclear. V shed 1 base and J shed 4 bases, with 14 bases lying between them. Germline CDR1 is SEHNR and CDR2 is FQNEAQ (reference sequence). This CDR3 is built from 16 residues. CDR3 DNA: TGTGCCAGCAGCTTAGGGGCCGGAACGAGGTACAATGAGCAGTTCTTC. This translates into CASSLGAGTRYNEQFF.

This clonotype has at least ten counts. The chain recombines TRBV12-3 or TRBV12-4 with TRBJ2-1; 10 positions agree with TRBD2. The ends lost 5 bases at V and 8 bases at J; junction bases unmatched: 15. The CDR3 consists of 17 residues. This CDR3 reads CASSVLGASGSRDEQFF. The CDR3, as DNA: TGTGCCAGCAGTGTTTTGGGCGCTAGCGGGAGTAGGGATGAGCAGTTCTTC.

Worth noting for this clonotype: A read error is possible here, since a much larger clone lies one base away. The V call is TRBV6-5, the J call TRBJ1-4; TRBD1 aligns across 11 bases. Germline V lookup: CDR1 MNHEY, CDR2 SVGAGI. This CDR3 has 15 residues. J gave up 7 bases and V 2 bases, and 3 bases lay outside the gene matches. This CDR3 is CASSYTGTGGEKLFF. CDR3 in DNA: TGTGCCAGCAGTTACACCGGGACAGGGGGTGAAAAACTGTTTTTT.

This clonotype has at least ten counts. The chain links TRBV5-1 to TRBJ2-2; D is uncertain. Germline CDR1 is SGHRS and CDR2 is YFSETQ. This CDR3 has 15 amino acids. Between the trimmed V and J ends, which lost 4 bases and 3 bases, there was a span of 13 bases. The CDR3, as DNA: TGCGCCAGCAGCCCCGAAACTGGAGACACCGGGGAGCTGTTTTTT. This sequence encodes CASSPETGDTGELFF.

The J gene is TRBJ1-4, the V gene TRBV4-2, with a weak D call TRBD1 (6 bases). Germline V gene lookup returns CDR1 LGHNA and CDR2 YNFKEQ. Trimming took 3 bases from V and 6 from J, leaving 17 bases between them. This CDR3 is built from 16 residues. The CDR3 bases are TGTGCCAGCAGCCAGAACCGGGACACCTTCGATGAAAAACTGTTTTTT. Amino acid sequence: CASSQNRDTFDEKLFF.

The chain couples TRBV7-2 to TRBJ2-1; 9 bases are shared with TRBD1. Germline V gene lookup returns CDR1 SGHTA and CDR2 FQGNSA. Trimming took 3 bases from V and 7 from J; bases not matched to a gene: 7. This CDR3 has 15 amino acids. CDR3 nucleotide sequence: TGTGCCAGCAGCTTTCCGACAGGGGGAACGAATGAGCAGTTCTTC. It translates to CASSFPTGGTNEQFF.

This clonotype was detected a few times. The genes are TRBV24-1 and TRBJ2-7; tentative D call: TRBD1 (6 bases). In germline, CDR1 is KGHDR, CDR2 SFDVKD. Trimming left V 5 bases short and J 6 bases short, with 10 bases between. This CDR3 has 12 amino acids. The DNA for the CDR3 is TGTGCCACCAGTGGAGGACAGCCCGAGCAGTACTTC. It yields the protein CATSGGQPEQYF.

This chain uses TRBV7-9 with TRBJ1-1; TRBD1 aligns across 11 bases. The trim removed 5 bases at V and 3 bases at J, leaving 2 bases unmatched. CDR1 and CDR2 from the germline V gene are SEHNR and FQNEAQ (reference sequence). CDR3 length: 14 amino acids. DNA for the CDR3: TGTGCCAGCAGCGGGGGACAGGGGGACACTGAAGCTTTCTTT. Residues: CASSGGQGDTEAFF. Together with reference TRBV7-9 and TRBJ1-1, the CDR3 gives the full variable domain: DTGVSQNPRHKITKRGQNVTFRCDPISEHNRLYWYRQTLGQGPEFLTYFQNEAQLEKSRLLSDRFSAERPKGSFSTLEIQRTEQGDSAMYLCASSGGQGDTEAFFGQGTRLTVV.

The chain is built from TRBV12-3 or TRBV12-4 and TRBJ2-1; D assignment may be TRBD1 or TRBD2 (5 bases each). The CDR3 consists of 13 residues. Trimming took off 6 bases at V and 12 bases at J, with 18 bases between the two ends. This CDR3 is CASRKRGPPGQFF. Here the CDR3 DNA reads TGTGCCAGCAGAAAGAGGGGACCCCCTGGGCAGTTCTTC.

This clonotype was found a few times. V and J are TRBV21-1 and TRBJ2-3. TRBV21-1 is flagged as a pseudogene. The CDR3 spans 10 residues. The CDR3 reads CASSEDTQYF. CDR3 nucleotides: TGTGCCAGCAGTGAAGATACGCAGTATTTT.